These 9 T cell receptor beta chains came from one sample sequenced in a study of breast tumors, draining lymph nodes, adjacent tissues. Axillary draining lymph nodes of breast cancer patients supplied the node samples. One entry per CDR3 protein results from TCRdb running MiXCR on the multiplex PCR reads. The table shows about 230,000 distinct CDR3 sequences, with less than 40% occurring only once. The specimen was axillary lymph node tissue. These receptors all come from a female donor with breast cancer. Some clones in this sample may be carry-over from other donors' samples.

The rearrangement links TRBV11-1 to TRBJ2-7; the match to TRBD2 covers 8 bases. The J call is in doubt because the DNA end fits TRBJ2-1 better. Germline V CDR1 and CDR2: SGHAT, FQDESV (reference sequence). This CDR3 has 16 residues. The DNA of the CDR3 is TGTGCCAGCAGCTTAAGGGGACTAGAATTGGAATGGGAGCAGTTCTTC. Amino acid sequence: CASSLRGLELEWEQFF.

About this clonotype itself: A read error is possible here, since a much larger clone lies one base away. V gene TRBV7-9 combines with J gene TRBJ2-4; perhaps TRBD2 as D (5 bases). The germline gives CDR1 SEHNR, CDR2 FQNEAQ (reference sequence). The CDR3 contains 17 residues. The CDR3 coding sequence is TGTGCCAGCAGCTCCTCCTCTCCGGGAAAAGGCAAAAACATTCAGTGCTTC. Translating it yields CASSSSSPGKGKNIQCF.

The J gene is TRBJ2-6, the V gene TRBV7-9; D not resolved. Trimming took off 5 bases at V and 3 bases at J, with 11 bases between the two ends. The germline V gene encodes CDR1 SEHNR and CDR2 FQNEAQ (reference sequence). This CDR3 comprises 15 residues. CDR3 nucleotide sequence: TGTGCCAGCAGCGAGTACCTGGGTGGGGCCAACGTCCTGACTTTC. Residues: CASSEYLGGANVLTF.

This clonotype was observed a few times. The V and J genes are TRBV3-1 and TRBJ2-1; 7 nucleotides agree with TRBD1. V was clipped by 0 bases and J by 4 bases; unmatched bases: 3. From germline, CDR1 is LGHDT and CDR2 YNNKEL (reference sequence). CDR3 size: 15 residues. The CDR3 loop reads CASSQDSGQYNEQFF. As DNA, the CDR3 is TGTGCCAGCAGCCAAGATTCGGGACAGTACAATGAGCAGTTCTTC.

The chain carries TRBV7-7 and TRBJ1-4, with a possible D match to TRBD1 (5 bases). Germline CDR1 SSHAT, CDR2 FNYEAQ (reference sequence). The CDR3 contains 13 residues. CDR3 nucleotide sequence: TGTGCTAGAGCCCAACTCGGGACTGAAAAACTGTTTTTT. As protein: CARAQLGTEKLFF.

This clonotype showed up many times. The chain uses TRBV6-1 and TRBJ1-6; no firm D call. The ends were cut back, 2 bases at V and 10 bases at J, with 21 bases in the middle. Germline V lookup: CDR1 MNHNS, CDR2 SASEGT. The CDR3 is made up of 17 amino acids. CDR3 nucleotides: TGTGCCAGCAGTGAAACGGGGTCCGACGGTTTGAGGTCACCCCTCCACTTT. Translated, it gives CASSETGSDGLRSPLHF.

The chain links TRBV7-2 to TRBJ1-6; the match to TRBD1 covers 8 bases. This CDR3 region has 13 residues. Germline CDR1 and CDR2: SGHTA and FQGNSA. V was pared by 4 bases and J by 9 bases, with 2 bases of the junction left unmatched. The CDR3 nucleotides read TGTGCCAGCAGCTCGGACAGGGCTTCACCCCTCCACTTT. This gives the protein CASSSDRASPLHF.

This clonotype was recorded many times. V is TRBV11-2 and J is TRBJ2-2; TRBD1 matches at 9 bases. The CDR3 is 16 residues long. Trimming removed 5 bases from V and 6 bases from J; junction bases left unmatched: 10. Germline CDR1 SGHAT, CDR2 FQNNGV. This CDR3 is CASSPRTGVFPGELFF. The CDR3 DNA sequence: TGTGCCAGCAGCCCGCGGACAGGGGTTTTCCCCGGGGAGCTGTTTTTT.

A note on this clonotype: Just one base apart from a much larger clone, this may be a read error. V is TRBV20-1 and J is TRBJ2-1, with D perhaps TRBD2 (7 bases). The CDR3 totals 13 residues. The V gene's germline CDR1 is DFQATT and CDR2 SNEGSKA (reference sequence). This CDR3 is CSARRTAGNAQFF. CDR3 bases: TGCAGTGCCCGGCGGACAGCGGGAAATGCGCAGTTCTTC.